The following is a T cell receptor beta chain sequence with its context. The target antigen is unknown. J was trimmed by 3 bases and V by 4 bases; bases with no gene match: 7. The CDR3 spans 15 residues. Germline CDR1 SGDLS, CDR2 YYNGEE. The donors, healthy adults who were HIV-negative, had experienced no recent acute infections or vaccinations. The data are from a study of shared clonotypes between healthy human individuals. The study, taken as a whole, reports: Researchers sampled only blood; tissue repertoires likely differ.

Replicate PCRs for sorted subsets used 200 to 250 ng DNA; this equaled 30,000 to 35,000 T cell genomes. The method was immunoSEQ multiplex PCR; TCRdb's version includes in-frame clones alone and lacks a portion of them. The sample contains over 1.5 million clones, roughly 98% of which appear only once. This chain joins TRBV9 and TRBJ1-1; 9 bases agree with TRBD1. The sequence came from a young man in good health. Sequenced: naive CD4+ T cells sorted from blood. Subset indicated: CD45RA+ positively selected. The DNA for the CDR3 is TGTGCCAGCAGCCCCTACGGACAGGGGTACACTGAAGCTTTCTTT. The encoded protein is CASSPYGQGYTEAFF.